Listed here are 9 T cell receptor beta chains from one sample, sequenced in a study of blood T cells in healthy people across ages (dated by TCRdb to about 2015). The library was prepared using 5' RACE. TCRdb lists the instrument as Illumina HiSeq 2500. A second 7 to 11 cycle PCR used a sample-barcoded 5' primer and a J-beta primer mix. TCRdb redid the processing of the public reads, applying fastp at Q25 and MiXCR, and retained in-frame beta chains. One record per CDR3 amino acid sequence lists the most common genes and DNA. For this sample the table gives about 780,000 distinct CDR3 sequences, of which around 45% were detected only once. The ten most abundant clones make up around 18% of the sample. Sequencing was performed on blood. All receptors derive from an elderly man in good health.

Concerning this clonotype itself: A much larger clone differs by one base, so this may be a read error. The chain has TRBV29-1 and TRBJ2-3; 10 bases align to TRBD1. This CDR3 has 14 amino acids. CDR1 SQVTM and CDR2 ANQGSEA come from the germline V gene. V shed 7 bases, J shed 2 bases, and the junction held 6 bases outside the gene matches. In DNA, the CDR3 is TGCAGCGATGTGGGACAGGGGAACACAGATACGCAGTATTTT. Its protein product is CSDVGQGNTDTQYF.

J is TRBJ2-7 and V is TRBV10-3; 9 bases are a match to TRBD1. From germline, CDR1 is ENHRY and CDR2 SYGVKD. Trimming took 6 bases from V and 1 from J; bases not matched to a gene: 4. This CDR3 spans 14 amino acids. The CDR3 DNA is TGTGCCATCAGACGACAGGGGGGATCCTACGAGCAGTACTTC. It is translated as CAIRRQGGSYEQYF.

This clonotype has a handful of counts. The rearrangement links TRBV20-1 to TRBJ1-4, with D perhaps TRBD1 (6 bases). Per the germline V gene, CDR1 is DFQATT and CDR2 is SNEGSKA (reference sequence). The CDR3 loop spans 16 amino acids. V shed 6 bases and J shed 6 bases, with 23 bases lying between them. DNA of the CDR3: TGCAGTGCCCGAAGCGTGTCGTGGGGGGCGGATGAAAAACTGTTTTTT. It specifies CSARSVSWGADEKLFF.

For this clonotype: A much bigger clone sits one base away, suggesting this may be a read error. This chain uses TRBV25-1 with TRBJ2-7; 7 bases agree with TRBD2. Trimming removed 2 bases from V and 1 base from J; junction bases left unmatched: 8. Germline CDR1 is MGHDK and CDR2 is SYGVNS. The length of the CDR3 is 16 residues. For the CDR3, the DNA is TGTGCCAGCAGTGAAACCGGACGAGCGGGGTCCTACGAGCAGTACTTC. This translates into CASSETGRAGSYEQYF.

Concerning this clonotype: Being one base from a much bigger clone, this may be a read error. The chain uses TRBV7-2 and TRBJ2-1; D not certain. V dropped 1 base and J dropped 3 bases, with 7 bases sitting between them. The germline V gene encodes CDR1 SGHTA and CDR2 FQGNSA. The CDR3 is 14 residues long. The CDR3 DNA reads TGTGCCAGCAGCTTAGGGGTCATCTACAATGAGCAGTTCTTC. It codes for CASSLGVIYNEQFF.

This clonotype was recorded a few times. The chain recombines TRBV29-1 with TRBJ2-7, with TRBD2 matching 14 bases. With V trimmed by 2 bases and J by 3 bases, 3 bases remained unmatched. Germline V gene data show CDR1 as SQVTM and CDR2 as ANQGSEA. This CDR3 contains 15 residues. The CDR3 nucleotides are TGCAGCGTTGAACTCGGACTAGCGGGAGGCTACGAGCAGTACTTC. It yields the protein CSVELGLAGGYEQYF.

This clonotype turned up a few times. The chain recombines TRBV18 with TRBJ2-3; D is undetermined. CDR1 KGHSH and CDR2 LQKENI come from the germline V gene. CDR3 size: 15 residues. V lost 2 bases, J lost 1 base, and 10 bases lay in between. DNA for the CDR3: TGTGCCAGCTCACCAATTTACGCGGGCACAGATACGCAGTATTTT. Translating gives CASSPIYAGTDTQYF.

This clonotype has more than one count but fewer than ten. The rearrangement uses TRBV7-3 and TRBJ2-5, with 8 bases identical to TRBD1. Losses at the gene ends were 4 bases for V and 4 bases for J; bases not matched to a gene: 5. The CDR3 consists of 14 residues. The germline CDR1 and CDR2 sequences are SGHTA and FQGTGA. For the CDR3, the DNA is TGTGCCAGCAGCTCACAGGGGGGTGTAGAGACCCAGTACTTC. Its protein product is CASSSQGGVETQYF.

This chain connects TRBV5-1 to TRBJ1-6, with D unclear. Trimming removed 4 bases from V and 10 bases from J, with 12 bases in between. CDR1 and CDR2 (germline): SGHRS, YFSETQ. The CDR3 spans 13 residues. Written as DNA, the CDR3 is TGCGCCAGCAGCCTATCTTTTGGATCACCCCTCCACTTT. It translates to CASSLSFGSPLHF.